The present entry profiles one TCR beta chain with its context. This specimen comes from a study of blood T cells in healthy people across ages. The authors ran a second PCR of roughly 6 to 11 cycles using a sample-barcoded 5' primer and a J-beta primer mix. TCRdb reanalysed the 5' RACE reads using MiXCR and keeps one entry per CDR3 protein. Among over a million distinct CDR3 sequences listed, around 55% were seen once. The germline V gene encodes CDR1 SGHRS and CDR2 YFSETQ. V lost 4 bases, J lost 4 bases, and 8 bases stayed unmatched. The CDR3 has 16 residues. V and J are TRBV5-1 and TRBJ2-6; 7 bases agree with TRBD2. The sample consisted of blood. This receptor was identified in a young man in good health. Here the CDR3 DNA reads TGCGCCAGCAGCCTTGAAAGCGGGGCCGGGGCCAACGTCCTGACTTTC. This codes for CASSLESGAGANVLTF.